Below, 9 T cell receptor beta chains from the same sample are listed, as sequenced in a study of OX40 agonist ivuxolimab in advanced cancers. Here immunoSEQ multiplex PCR was the method, and the copy in TCRdb shows in-frame clones only, minus some. The table records roughly 20,000 clones, 83% of them present only once. The source material was CD4+ or CD8+ T cells sorted from blood, sampled in a trial of the OX40 agonist ivuxolimab. These TCRs come from an adult with an advanced solid tumor such as melanoma, head and neck, liver or kidney cancer.

The chain has TRBV13 and TRBJ1-4; 7 bases line up with TRBD1. The CDR3 extends over 15 amino acids. The V and J ends lost 4 bases and 6 bases, in that order; junction bases with no gene match: 8. Per germline, CDR1 PRHDT and CDR2 FYEKMQ (reference sequence). CDR3 coding DNA: TGTGCCAGCAGCTCCGCCGGGACAGCGGATGAAAAACTGTTTTTT. Its protein is CASSSAGTADEKLFF.

This clone was seen only once. This chain links TRBV29-1 with TRBJ1-3; possible D gene TRBD1, 5 bases. The germline V and J ends were trimmed by 6 bases and 4 bases, with 19 bases remaining between them. Germline CDR1 reads SQVTM; CDR2 reads ANQGSEA. CDR3 length equals 15 residues. CDR3 bases: TGCAGCGTGAGACTGATGGACACATCCGGAAACACCATATATTTT. Amino acid sequence: CSVRLMDTSGNTIYF.

The chain combines TRBV6-5 with TRBJ2-1; D not certain. The length of the CDR3 is 16 residues. Germline assignment: CDR1 MNHEY and CDR2 SVGAGI. V was trimmed by 3 bases and J by 2 bases, leaving 14 bases between them. DNA of the CDR3: TGTGCCAGCAGTTATAATTCGGTCACCGCCTACAATGAGCAGTTCTTC. Protein sequence: CASSYNSVTAYNEQFF.

J is TRBJ2-7 and V is TRBV9, with D possibly TRBD2 on 5 matching bases. Germline CDR1 is SGDLS and CDR2 is YYNGEE. This CDR3 has 15 residues. V shed 0 bases and J shed 1 base, with 11 bases lying between them. This CDR3 is CASSVDDGESYEQYF. The CDR3 DNA is TGTGCCAGCAGCGTAGATGACGGGGAATCCTACGAGCAGTACTTC.

The chain employs TRBV28 and TRBJ1-2, with D perhaps matching TRBD1 (5 bases). V was trimmed by 4 bases and J by 1 base, leaving 13 bases between them. The length of the CDR3 is 15 residues. Germline-derived CDR1 and CDR2 are MDHEN and SYDVKM. CDR3 bases: TGTGCCAGCAGTTCCGACAGAGAGTTTAACTATGGCTACACCTTC. It yields the protein CASSSDREFNYGYTF.

The table lists this clone with a count of one. The gene calls are TRBV11-2 and TRBJ2-1; weak D call: TRBD2 (6 bases). This CDR3 has 15 residues. Trimming took 5 bases from V and 5 from J, leaving 16 bases between them. Germline-derived CDR1 and CDR2 are SGHAT and FQNNGV. CDR3 nucleotides: TGTGCCAGCAGCCGGGGGTTAGCGGCGAACAATGAGCAGTTCTTC. Its protein is CASSRGLAANNEQFF. Looking up the rest from reference TRBV11-2 and TRBJ2-1 gives the full variable domain: EAGVAQSPRYKIIEKRQSVAFWCNPISGHATLYWYQQILGQGPKLLIQFQNNGVVDDSQLPKDRFSAERLKGVDSTLKIQPAKLEDSAVYLCASSRGLAANNEQFFGPGTRLTVL.

This clone has a single count. This rearrangement joins TRBV4-2 to TRBJ1-5; TRBD1 is a possible D gene (5 bases). The V end lost 3 bases, the J end lost 3 bases, and 15 bases lay between the germline ends. Germline V gene lookup returns CDR1 LGHNA and CDR2 YNFKEQ. The CDR3 has 16 residues. The CDR3 bases are TGTGCCAGCAGCCATTCAGCCGGGACCTACAATCAGCCCCAGCATTTT. This codes for CASSHSAGTYNQPQHF.

The chain joins TRBV27 to TRBJ1-2; D is possibly TRBD1 (6 bases). V shed 5 bases and J shed 4 bases, with 17 bases lying between them. This CDR3 has 15 residues. The germline CDR1 and CDR2 sequences are MNHEY and SMNVEV (reference sequence). This chain's CDR3 is CASSLGPDRPYGYTF. The CDR3 region has the DNA TGTGCCAGCAGTCTAGGACCCGACAGGCCCTATGGCTACACCTTC.

The V gene is TRBV27, the J gene TRBJ2-3, with a weak D call TRBD1 (5 bases). This CDR3 has 13 residues. Germline V gene data show CDR1 as MNHEY and CDR2 as SMNVEV (reference sequence). Trimming stripped 5 bases from V and 3 bases from J, with 9 bases between. The CDR3 reads CASSRRQTDTQYF. The CDR3 DNA reads TGTGCCAGCAGTCGCCGACAGACAGATACGCAGTATTTT.